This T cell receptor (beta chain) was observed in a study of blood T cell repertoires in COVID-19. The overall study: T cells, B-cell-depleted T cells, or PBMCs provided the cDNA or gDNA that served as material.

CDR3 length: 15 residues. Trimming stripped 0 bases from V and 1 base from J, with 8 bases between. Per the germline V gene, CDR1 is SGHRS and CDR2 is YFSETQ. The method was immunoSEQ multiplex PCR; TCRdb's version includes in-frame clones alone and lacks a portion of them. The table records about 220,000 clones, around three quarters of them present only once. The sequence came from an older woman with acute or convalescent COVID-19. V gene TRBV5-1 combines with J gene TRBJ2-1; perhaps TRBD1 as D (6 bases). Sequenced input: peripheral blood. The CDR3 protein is CASSLAQGSYNEQFF. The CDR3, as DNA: TGCGCCAGCAGCTTGGCCCAGGGGTCCTACAATGAGCAGTTCTTC.